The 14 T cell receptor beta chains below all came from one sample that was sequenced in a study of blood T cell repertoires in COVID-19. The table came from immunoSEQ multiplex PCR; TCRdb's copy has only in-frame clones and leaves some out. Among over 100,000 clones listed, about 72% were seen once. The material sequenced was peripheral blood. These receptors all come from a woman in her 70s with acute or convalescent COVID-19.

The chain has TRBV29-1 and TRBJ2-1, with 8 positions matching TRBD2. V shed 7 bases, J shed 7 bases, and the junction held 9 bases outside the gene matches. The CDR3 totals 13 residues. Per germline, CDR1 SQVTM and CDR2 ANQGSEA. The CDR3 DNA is TGCAGCGGTTCCGGCGGGGGGTATAATGAGCAGTTCTTC. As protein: CSGSGGGYNEQFF.

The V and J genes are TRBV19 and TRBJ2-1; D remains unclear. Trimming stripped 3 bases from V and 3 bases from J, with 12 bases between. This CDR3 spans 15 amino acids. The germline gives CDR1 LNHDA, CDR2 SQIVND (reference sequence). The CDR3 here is CASSISVTYYNEQFF. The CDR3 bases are TGTGCCAGTAGTATCTCCGTGACATACTACAATGAGCAGTTCTTC.

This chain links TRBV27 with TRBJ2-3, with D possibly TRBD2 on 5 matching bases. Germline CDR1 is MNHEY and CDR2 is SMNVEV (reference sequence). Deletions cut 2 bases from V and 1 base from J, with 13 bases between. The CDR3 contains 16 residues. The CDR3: CASSLGSFTRTDTQYF. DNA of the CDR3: TGTGCCAGCAGTTTAGGGAGCTTTACACGCACAGATACGCAGTATTTT.

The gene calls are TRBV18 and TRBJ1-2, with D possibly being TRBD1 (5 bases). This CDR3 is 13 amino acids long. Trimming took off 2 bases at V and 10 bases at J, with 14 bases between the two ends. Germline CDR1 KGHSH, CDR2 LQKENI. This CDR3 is CASSPSQGNLYTF. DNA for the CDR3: TGTGCCAGCTCACCAAGCCAGGGCAATCTCTACACCTTC.

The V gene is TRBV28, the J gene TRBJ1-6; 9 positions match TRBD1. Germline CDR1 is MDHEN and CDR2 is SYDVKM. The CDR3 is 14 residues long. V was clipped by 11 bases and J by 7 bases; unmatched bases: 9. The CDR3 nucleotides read TGTGCCTACCAGGGACAGGGTGAGAATTCACCCCTCCACTTT. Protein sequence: CAYQGQGENSPLHF.

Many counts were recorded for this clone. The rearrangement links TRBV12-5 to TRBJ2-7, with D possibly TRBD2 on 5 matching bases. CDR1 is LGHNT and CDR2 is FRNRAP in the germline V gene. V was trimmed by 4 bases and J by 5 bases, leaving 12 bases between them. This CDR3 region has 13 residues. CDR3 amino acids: CASGSRGWNEQYF. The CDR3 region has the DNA TGTGCTAGTGGTTCACGGGGTTGGAACGAGCAGTACTTC.

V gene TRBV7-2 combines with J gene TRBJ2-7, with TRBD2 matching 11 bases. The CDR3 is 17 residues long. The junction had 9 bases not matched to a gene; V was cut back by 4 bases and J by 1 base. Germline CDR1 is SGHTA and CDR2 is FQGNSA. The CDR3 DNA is TGTGCCAGCAGCTGGAAACTAGCGGGAGCAGGGTCCTACGAGCAGTACTTC. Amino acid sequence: CASSWKLAGAGSYEQYF. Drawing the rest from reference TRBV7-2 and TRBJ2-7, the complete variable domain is GAGVSQSPSNKVTEKGKDVELRCDPISGHTALYWYRQSLGQGLEFLIYFQGNSAPDKSGLPSDRFSAERTGGSVSTLTIQRTQQEDSAVYLCASSWKLAGAGSYEQYFGPGTRLTVT.

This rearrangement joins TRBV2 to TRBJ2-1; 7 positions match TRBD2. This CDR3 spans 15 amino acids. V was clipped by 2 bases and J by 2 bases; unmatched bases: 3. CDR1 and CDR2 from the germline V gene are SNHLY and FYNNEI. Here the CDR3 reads CASSETGGPYNEQFF. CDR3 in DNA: TGTGCCAGCAGTGAAACGGGGGGACCCTACAATGAGCAGTTCTTC.

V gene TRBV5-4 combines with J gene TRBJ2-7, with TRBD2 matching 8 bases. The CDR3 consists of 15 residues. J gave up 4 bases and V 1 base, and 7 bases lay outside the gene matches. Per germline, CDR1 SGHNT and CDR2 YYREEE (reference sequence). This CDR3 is CASSLSGGGGYEQYF. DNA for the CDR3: TGTGCCAGCAGCTTGAGTGGTGGCGGGGGGTACGAGCAGTACTTC.

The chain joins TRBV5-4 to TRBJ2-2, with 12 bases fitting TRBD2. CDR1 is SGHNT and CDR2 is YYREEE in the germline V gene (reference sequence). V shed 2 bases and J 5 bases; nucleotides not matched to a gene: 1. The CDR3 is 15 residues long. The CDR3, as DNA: TGTGCCAGCAGCTTACTAGCGGGAGGTACCGGGGAGCTGTTTTTT. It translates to CASSLLAGGTGELFF. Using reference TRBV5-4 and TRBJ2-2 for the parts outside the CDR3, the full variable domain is ETGVTQSPTHLIKTRGQQVTLRCSSQSGHNTVSWYQQALGQGPQFIFQYYREEENGRGNFPPRFSGLQFPNYSSELNVNALELDDSALYLCASSLLAGGTGELFFGEGSRLTVL.

The CDR3 spells CASSHRRDRIYEQYF. In nucleotides, the CDR3 is TGCGCCAGCAGCCACCGCCGGGACAGGATCTACGAGCAGTACTTC. This rearrangement joins TRBV4-1 to TRBJ2-7; 8 bases align to TRBD1. V lost 3 bases and J lost 3; bases outside the gene matches: 7. Germline CDR1 and CDR2: MGHRA and YSYEKL. The CDR3 is 15 amino acids.

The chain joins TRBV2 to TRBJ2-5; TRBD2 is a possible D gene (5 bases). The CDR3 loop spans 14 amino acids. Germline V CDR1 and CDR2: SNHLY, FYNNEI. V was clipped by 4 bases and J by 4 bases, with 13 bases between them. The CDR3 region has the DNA TGTGCCAGCAGTGTCAAGAGGGCGGGAGAGACCCAGTACTTC. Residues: CASSVKRAGETQYF.

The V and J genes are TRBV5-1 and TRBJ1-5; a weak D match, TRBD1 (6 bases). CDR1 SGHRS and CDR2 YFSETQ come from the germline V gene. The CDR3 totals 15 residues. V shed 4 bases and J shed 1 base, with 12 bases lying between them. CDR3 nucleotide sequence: TGCGCCAGCAGCACCTCAGGGGACAGCAATCAGCCCCAGCATTTT. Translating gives CASSTSGDSNQPQHF.

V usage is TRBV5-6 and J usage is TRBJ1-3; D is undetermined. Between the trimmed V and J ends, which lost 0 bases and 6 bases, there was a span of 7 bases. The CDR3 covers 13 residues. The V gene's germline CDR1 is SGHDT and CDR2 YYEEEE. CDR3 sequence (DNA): TGTGCCAGCAGCTTGGCCTCAGAAAACACCATATATTTT. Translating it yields CASSLASENTIYF.